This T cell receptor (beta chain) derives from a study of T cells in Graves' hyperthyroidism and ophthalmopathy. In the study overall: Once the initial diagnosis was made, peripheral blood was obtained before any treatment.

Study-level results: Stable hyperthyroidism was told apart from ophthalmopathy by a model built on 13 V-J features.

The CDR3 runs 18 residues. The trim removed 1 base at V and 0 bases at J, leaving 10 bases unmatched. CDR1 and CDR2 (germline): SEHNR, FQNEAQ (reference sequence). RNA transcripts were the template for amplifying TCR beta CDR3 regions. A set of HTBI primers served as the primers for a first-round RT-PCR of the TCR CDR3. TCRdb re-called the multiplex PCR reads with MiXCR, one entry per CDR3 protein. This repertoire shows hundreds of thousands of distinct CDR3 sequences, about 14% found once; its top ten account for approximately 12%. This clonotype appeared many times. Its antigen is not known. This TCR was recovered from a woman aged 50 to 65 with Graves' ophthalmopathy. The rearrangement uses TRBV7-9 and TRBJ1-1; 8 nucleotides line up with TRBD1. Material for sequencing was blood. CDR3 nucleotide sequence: TGTGCCAGCAGCTTAGTCTCCAGGGGGCGCAGGATGAACACTGAAGCTTTCTTT. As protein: CASSLVSRGRRMNTEAFF. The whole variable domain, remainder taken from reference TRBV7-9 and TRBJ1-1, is DTGVSQNPRHKITKRGQNVTFRCDPISEHNRLYWYRQTLGQGPEFLTYFQNEAQLEKSRLLSDRFSAERPKGSFSTLEIQRTEQGDSAMYLCASSLVSRGRRMNTEAFFGQGTRLTVV.